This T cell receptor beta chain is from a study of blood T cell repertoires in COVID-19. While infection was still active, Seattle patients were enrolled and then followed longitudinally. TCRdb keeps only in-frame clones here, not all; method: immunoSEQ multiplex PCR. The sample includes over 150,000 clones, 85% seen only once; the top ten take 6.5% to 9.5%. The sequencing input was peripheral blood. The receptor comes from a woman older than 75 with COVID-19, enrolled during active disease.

Written as DNA, the CDR3 is TGTGCCAGCAGCCAAGCGTCTACGGCAGGAGGGGTCACTGAAGCTTTCTTT. This gives the protein CASSQASTAGGVTEAFF. V usage is TRBV4-2 and J usage is TRBJ1-1; the D gene is possibly TRBD1 (5 bases). CDR1 and CDR2 from the germline V gene are LGHNA and YNFKEQ. V was clipped by 1 base and J by 4 bases, with 19 bases between them. This CDR3 spans 17 amino acids.